These 13 T cell receptor beta chains were all obtained from the same sample, sequenced in a study of OX40 agonist ivuxolimab in advanced cancers. Profiling relied on immunoSEQ multiplex PCR, and the TCRdb table lists in-frame clones only, not all of them. Here the sample spans about 79,000 clones, approximately 85% being singletons. This specimen consisted of CD4+ or CD8+ T cells sorted from blood, obtained in a trial of the OX40 agonist ivuxolimab. Receptors originate from an adult with an advanced solid tumor such as melanoma, head and neck, liver or kidney cancer.

V is TRBV28 and J is TRBJ1-1; D is unclear. CDR3 length equals 12 residues. Trimming took off 5 bases at V and 6 bases at J, with 10 bases between the two ends. CDR1 MDHEN and CDR2 SYDVKM come from the germline V gene. In nucleotides, the CDR3 is TGTGCCAGCAGTAGCCAGGCAGCTGAAGCTTTCTTT. It is translated as CASSSQAAEAFF. Drawing the rest from reference TRBV28 and TRBJ1-1, the complete variable domain is DVKVTQSSRYLVKRTGEKVFLECVQDMDHENMFWYRQDPGLGLRLIYFSYDVKMKEKGDIPEGYSVSREKKERFSLILESASTNQTSMYLCASSSQAAEAFFGQGTRLTVV.

The V and J genes are TRBV6-6 and TRBJ1-5; possible D gene TRBD1, 6 bases. CDR1 is MNHNY, CDR2 SVGAGI, per germline (reference sequence). Trimming removed 2 bases at V and 1 base at J, with 12 bases between. This CDR3 has 16 amino acids. CDR3 residues: CASSYRRGPSNQPQHF. The CDR3 DNA is TGTGCCAGCAGTTACCGGCGGGGGCCCAGCAATCAGCCCCAGCATTTT.

In its sample, this clone was seen once. The CDR3 bases are TGTGCCAGCAAAACAAGCCCGGATGAGCAGTTCTTC. Translated: CASKTSPDEQFF. The rearrangement uses TRBV28 and TRBJ2-1; D is undetermined. The CDR3 covers 12 residues. From germline, CDR1 is MDHEN and CDR2 SYDVKM. V dropped 7 bases and J dropped 8 bases, with 12 bases sitting between them.

This sequence joins TRBV6-6 and TRBJ2-7; 13 positions match TRBD2. This CDR3 has 15 residues. With V trimmed by 5 bases and J by 3 bases, 4 bases remained unmatched. Germline V gene data show CDR1 as MNHNY and CDR2 as SVGAGI (reference sequence). Here the CDR3 DNA reads TGTGCCAGCAGTGCAGGGACTAGCGGGATCTACGAGCAGTACTTC. Amino acids: CASSAGTSGIYEQYF.

The rearrangement links TRBV14 to TRBJ2-3, with 10 bases fitting TRBD1. Germline CDR1 is SGHDN and CDR2 is FVKESK. Trimming took 4 bases from V and 4 from J; bases not matched to a gene: 8. There are 16 residues in the CDR3. CDR3 amino acids: CASSRILGTGADTQYF. The CDR3 DNA reads as TGTGCCAGCAGCCGTATCCTCGGGACAGGGGCAGATACGCAGTATTTT.

The V gene is TRBV6-5, the J gene TRBJ1-1, with D perhaps TRBD1 (6 bases). V lost 6 bases and J lost 6, with 20 bases in between. The CDR3 consists of 15 residues. CDR1 is MNHEY and CDR2 is SVGAGI in the germline V gene. CDR3 region: CASRPLESQGPEAFF. The CDR3 DNA reads as TGTGCCAGCAGGCCCCTGGAATCACAGGGACCTGAAGCTTTCTTT.

The V call is TRBV15, the J call TRBJ2-3; D is ambiguous. The V and J ends lost 9 bases and 1 base respectively, with 5 bases between them. The germline CDR1 and CDR2 sequences are LNHNV and YYDKDF (reference sequence). This CDR3 is 11 amino acids long. Here the CDR3 reads CATRGTDTQYF. CDR3 nucleotide sequence: TGTGCCACTAGGGGCACAGATACGCAGTATTTT.

The chain recombines TRBV28 with TRBJ2-1, with 8 bases identical to TRBD2. Losses at the gene ends were 5 bases for V and 2 bases for J; bases not matched to a gene: 2. The CDR3 runs 14 residues. Germline V gene lookup returns CDR1 MDHEN and CDR2 SYDVKM. In DNA form, the CDR3 reads TGTGCCAGCAGTCGGGAGGGGGCCTACAATGAGCAGTTCTTC. This gives the protein CASSREGAYNEQFF.

This clone has a handful of counts. The chain combines TRBV5-1 with TRBJ2-1; 7 positions match TRBD2. Germline V gene lookup returns CDR1 SGHRS and CDR2 YFSETQ. V dropped 7 bases and J dropped 5; count of bases not matched to a gene: 9. The CDR3 extends over 14 amino acids. CDR3 bases: TGCGCCAGCTCTCAAGGGGCGGGAGACAATGAGCAGTTCTTC. Its translation is CASSQGAGDNEQFF.

This chain joins TRBV2 and TRBJ2-7, with TRBD1 matching over 9 bases. The CDR3 totals 13 residues. From germline, CDR1 is SNHLY and CDR2 FYNNEI. V shed 8 bases, J shed 6 bases, and the junction held 8 bases outside the gene matches. The CDR3 nucleotides read TGTGCCAGCCCGGGACAGGGAAGAGGCGAGCAGTACTTC. Encoded protein: CASPGQGRGEQYF.

The chain joins TRBV9 to TRBJ2-2, with D possibly called TRBD1 or TRBD2 (5 bases each). This CDR3 is built from 14 residues. Looked up from germline, CDR1 is SGDLS and CDR2 is YYNGEE. V was trimmed by 3 bases and J by 2 bases, leaving 8 bases between them. CDR3 protein: CASSARDNTGELFF. DNA for the CDR3: TGTGCCAGCAGCGCCCGGGACAACACCGGGGAGCTGTTTTTT.

The chain couples TRBV11-2 to TRBJ2-1; D ambiguous. This CDR3 contains 15 residues. Germline V gives CDR1 SGHAT, CDR2 FQNNGV. V was cut by 1 base and J by 1 base, with 8 bases left in between. As DNA, the CDR3 is TGTGCCAGCAGCTTAGGGAATGCTTCCTACAATGAGCAGTTCTTC. This translates into CASSLGNASYNEQFF.

This chain links TRBV28 with TRBJ1-5; no firm D call. Germline V gene sequence: CDR1 MDHEN, CDR2 SYDVKM. V lost 10 bases to trimming and J lost 9 bases, with 16 bases between them. The CDR3 is 12 amino acids. This CDR3 is CATEVIGRPQHF. The CDR3 region has the DNA TGTGCCACCGAAGTCATCGGGCGGCCCCAGCATTTT.